This T cell receptor beta chain was found in a study of blood T cell repertoires in COVID-19. This CDR3 region has 16 residues. V was clipped by 3 bases and J by 2 bases, with 15 bases between them. Per the germline V gene, CDR1 is LNHDA and CDR2 is SQIVND (reference sequence). Method: immunoSEQ multiplex PCR; TCRdb's copy keeps in-frame clones and lacks some. The sample holds fewer than 250,000 clones, roughly four fifths seen once. The genes are TRBV19 and TRBJ2-3; D gene unclear. This clonotype was obtained from a man between 60 and 75 years old who had recovered from COVID-19. Sequenced sample: PBMCs or T cells enriched from blood (not recorded which). The CDR3 sequence: CASSMKRTPPTDTQYF. The DNA of the CDR3 is TGTGCCAGTAGTATGAAGAGAACCCCCCCCACAGATACGCAGTATTTT.